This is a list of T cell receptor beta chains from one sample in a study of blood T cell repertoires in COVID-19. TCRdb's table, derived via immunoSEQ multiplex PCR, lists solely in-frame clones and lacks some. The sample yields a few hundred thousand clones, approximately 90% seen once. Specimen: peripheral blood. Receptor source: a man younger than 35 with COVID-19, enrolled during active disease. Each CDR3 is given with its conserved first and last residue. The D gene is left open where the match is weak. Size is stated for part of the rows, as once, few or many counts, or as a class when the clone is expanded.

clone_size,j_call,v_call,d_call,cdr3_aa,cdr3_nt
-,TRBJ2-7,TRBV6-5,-,CASSYSQGLGEQYF,TGTGCCAGCAGTTACTCTCAGGGACTTGGCGAGCAGTACTTC
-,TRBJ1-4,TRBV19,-,CASSRTRNEKLFF,TGTGCCAGTAGCAGGACTAGGAATGAAAAACTGTTTTTT
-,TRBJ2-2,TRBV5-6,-,CASSWGAGAGWTGELFF,TGTGCCAGCAGCTGGGGAGCGGGCGCCGGGTGGACCGGGGAGCTGTTTTTT
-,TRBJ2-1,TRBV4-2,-,CASSPRGASYNEQFF,TGTGCCAGCAGCCCCCGGGGGGCCTCCTACAATGAGCAGTTCTTC
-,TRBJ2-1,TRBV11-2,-,CASSPGGSRGQFF,TGTGCCAGCAGCCCTGGGGGGAGCCGAGGGCAGTTCTTC
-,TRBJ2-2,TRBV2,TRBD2,CASSLGLANTGELFF,TGTGCCAGCAGCCTGGGACTAGCGAACACCGGGGAGCTGTTTTTT
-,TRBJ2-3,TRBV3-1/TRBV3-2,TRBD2,CASSPTSGYTDTQYF,TGTGCCAGCAGCCCGACTAGCGGCTACACAGATACGCAGTATTTT
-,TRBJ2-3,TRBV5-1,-,CASSFDQPTNTQYF,TGCGCCAGCAGCTTCGATCAACCTACCAATACGCAGTATTTT
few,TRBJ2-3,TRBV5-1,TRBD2,CASSFGGGGPDTQYF,TGCGCCAGCAGCTTTGGCGGGGGGGGCCCCGATACGCAGTATTTT
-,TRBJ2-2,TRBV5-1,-,CASSLVEVITGELFF,TGCGCCAGCAGCTTGGTGGAGGTTATCACCGGGGAGCTGTTTTTT
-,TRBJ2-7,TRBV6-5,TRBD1,CASNRDRVSYEQYF,TGTGCCAGCAATCGGGACAGGGTATCCTACGAGCAGTACTTC
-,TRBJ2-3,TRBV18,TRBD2,CASSPRGLAGGPPDTQYF,TGTGCCAGCTCACCACGAGGACTAGCGGGGGGGCCCCCAGATACGCAGTATTTT
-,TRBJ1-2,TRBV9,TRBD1,CASSVSVGRGTGGRPYGYTF,TGTGCCAGCAGCGTCTCTGTTGGGCGAGGGACAGGGGGCAGACCCTATGGCTACACCTTC
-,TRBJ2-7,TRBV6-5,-,CASVERGSNLYEQYF,TGTGCCAGCGTCGAAAGGGGGAGCAACCTCTACGAGCAGTACTTC
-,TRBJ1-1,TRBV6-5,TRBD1,CASAIEDRGRTEAFF,TGTGCCAGCGCGATAGAGGACAGGGGGCGAACTGAAGCTTTCTTT
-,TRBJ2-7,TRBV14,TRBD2,CASSRELAVPFEQYF,TGTGCCAGCAGCCGAGAACTAGCGGTTCCTTTTGAGCAGTACTTC
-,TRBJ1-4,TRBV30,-,CAWTPGVEREKLFF,TGTGCCTGGACCCCGGGGGTTGAAAGGGAAAAACTGTTTTTT
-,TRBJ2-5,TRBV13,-,CASSLDLLQETQYF,TGTGCCAGCAGCTTAGATTTACTCCAAGAGACCCAGTACTTC
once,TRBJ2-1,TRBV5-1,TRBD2,CASSLDKGGSGSGTYNEQFF,TGCGCCAGCAGCTTGGATAAAGGGGGTAGCGGGAGTGGTACCTACAATGAGCAGTTCTTC
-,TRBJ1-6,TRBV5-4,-,CASSLLDKNSPLHF,TGTGCCAGCAGCTTACTGGACAAGAATTCACCCCTCCACTTT
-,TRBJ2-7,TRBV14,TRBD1,CASSPMTGPDEQYF,TGTGCCAGCAGCCCCATGACAGGGCCCGACGAGCAGTACTTC
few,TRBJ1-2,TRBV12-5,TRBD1,CASGQQGAGGYTF,TGTGCTAGTGGTCAACAGGGGGCCGGTGGCTACACCTTC
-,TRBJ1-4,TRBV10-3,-,CAISPTGPTDNEKLFF,TGTGCCATCAGCCCAACAGGACCTACCGATAATGAAAAACTGTTTTTT
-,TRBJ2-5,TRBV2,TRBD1,CASSRRGLGQETQYF,TGTGCCAGCAGCCGCAGGGGGTTGGGGCAAGAGACCCAGTACTTC
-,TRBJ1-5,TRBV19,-,CASGQIWNQPQHF,TGTGCCAGTGGACAGATCTGGAATCAGCCCCAGCATTTT
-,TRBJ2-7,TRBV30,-,CAWSDQSTSSYEQYF,TGTGCCTGGAGTGACCAGTCGACTAGCTCCTACGAGCAGTACTTC
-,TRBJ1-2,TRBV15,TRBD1,CATSVNRGLNYGYTF,TGTGCCACCAGCGTAAACAGGGGGCTCAACTATGGCTACACCTTC
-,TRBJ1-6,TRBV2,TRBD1,CATGQGGNSPLHF,TGTGCCACCGGACAGGGCGGGAATTCACCCCTCCACTTT